Below, 5 T cell receptor beta chains from the same sample are listed, as sequenced in a study of T cell responses to AZD1222 COVID-19 vaccine. Profiled with immunoSEQ multiplex PCR; TCRdb holds only in-frame clones, not every one. The top ten hold roughly 17% of the sample, which has about 100,000 clones, approximately 91% seen once. The sample consisted of peripheral blood, taken on day 0 of AZD1222 vaccination. These receptors were taken from an adult in good health.

The chain joins TRBV7-2 to TRBJ1-2; D ambiguous. Germline V gene data show CDR1 as SGHTA and CDR2 as FQGNSA. The CDR3 has 15 residues. Trimming removed 5 bases from V and 6 bases from J, with 19 bases in between. The CDR3 sequence is CASSRYSSGSDGYTF. Here the CDR3 DNA reads TGTGCCAGCAGCCGTTACAGCTCTGGGAGCGATGGCTACACCTTC. Based on the CDR3 plus reference TRBV7-2 and TRBJ1-2, the full variable domain is GAGVSQSPSNKVTEKGKDVELRCDPISGHTALYWYRQSLGQGLEFLIYFQGNSAPDKSGLPSDRFSAERTGGSVSTLTIQRTQQEDSAVYLCASSRYSSGSDGYTFGSGTRLTVV.

The chain links TRBV11-2 to TRBJ2-1; TRBD2 agrees at 10 bases. Looked up from germline, CDR1 is SGHAT and CDR2 is FQNNGV. Losses at the gene ends were 3 bases for V and 7 bases for J; bases not matched to a gene: 9. The length of the CDR3 is 16 residues. The CDR3 protein is CASSLSSGGALNEQFF. The CDR3 coding sequence is TGTGCCAGCAGCTTGTCTAGCGGGGGAGCCCTGAATGAGCAGTTCTTC.

The chain joins TRBV7-9 to TRBJ1-3, with 8 positions matching TRBD1. This CDR3 region has 15 residues. Germline V gene lookup returns CDR1 SEHNR and CDR2 FQNEAQ (reference sequence). The junction had 3 bases not matched to a gene; V was cut back by 2 bases and J by 3 bases. CDR3 sequence reads: CASSLRTGNGNTIYF. In nucleotides, the CDR3 is TGTGCCAGCAGCTTACGGACAGGGAATGGAAACACCATATATTTT.

V and J are TRBV5-1 and TRBJ1-1, with TRBD1 matching over 10 bases. J was trimmed by 6 bases and V by 4 bases; bases with no gene match: 0. CDR3 length: 12 residues. The germline gives CDR1 SGHRS, CDR2 YFSETQ. The CDR3 here is CASSDRGPEAFF. CDR3 nucleotides: TGCGCCAGCAGCGACAGGGGGCCTGAAGCTTTCTTT.

The chain recombines TRBV9 with TRBJ2-2; tentative D call: TRBD2 (5 bases). Germline V CDR1 and CDR2: SGDLS, YYNGEE. Trimming left V 5 bases short and J 1 base short, with 18 bases between. This CDR3 spans 17 amino acids. The CDR3 sequence is CASSRDPGSQNTGELFF. The CDR3 DNA follows: TGTGCCAGCAGTCGAGACCCGGGAAGCCAGAACACCGGGGAGCTGTTTTTT. The full variable domain, completed using reference TRBV9 and TRBJ2-2, is DSGVTQTPKHLITATGQRVTLRCSPRSGDLSVYWYQQSLDQGLQFLIQYYNGEERAKGNILERFSAQQFPDLHSELNLSSLELGDSALYFCASSRDPGSQNTGELFFGEGSRLTVL.